The source of this T cell receptor (beta chain) is a study of shared clonotypes between healthy human individuals (TCRdb year 2020). The study in broad terms: The cohort comprised two women and a few men aged 18 to 49 years. Per donor, three plates each were used for CD4 naive and CD4 memory, two for CD8 naive, and one for CD8 memory. To estimate repertoire size and how much clonotype sharing occurs between individuals, the study deeply sequenced the blood TCR repertoires of several healthy adults. Libraries were prepared and TCR repertoires were sequenced by different laboratories using diverse techniques, in order to increase sequencing depth and limit assay-specific biases. Between about 0.8 and 9.5 billion PBMCs per donor were obtained by leukapheresis.

The CDR1 and CDR2 encoded by the germline V gene (reference sequence) are MNHEY and SMNVEV. Trimmed from V: 6 bases; trimmed from J: 5 bases; junction bases lacking a gene match: 7. From the cysteine up to the phenylalanine, the CDR3 has a length of 15 residues. Only the CDR3 DNA stays, 45 bases, in frame from base 1. CD8 naive samples were obtained by positive selection for CCR7 among CD45RO-negative cells, yielding a CD45RA+CCR7+ population from which TemRA cells were excluded. Donors were healthy HIV-negative adults with no recently reported acute infections or vaccinations. Every donor was a Caucasian adult residing in Nashville, Tennessee, USA. Blood was collected by leukapheresis, and PBMCs were isolated by Ficoll-Histopaque density gradient centrifugation and then cryopreserved in liquid nitrogen vapor phase. Analytical flow cytometry was used to check the purity and quantity of every magnetically sorted T cell population. Each sorted fraction had its genomic DNA isolated and then quantified by UV absorbance on a Nanodrop 2000c.

Turning to this clone: This receptor's antigen is unknown. No much larger clone exists at a distance of one base, and base qualities are not known.

Paper-wide results and their limitations: Estimated clonotype richness was generally larger for naive than for memory subsets. Compared with non-shared clonotypes, the clonotypes found in all four sorted-subset donors had higher generation probabilities. Sampling was restricted to blood, and TCR repertoires in tissues likely differ from the TCR repertoires found in blood. Approximately 4.8% of naive CD4, 3.5% of naive CD8, 2.3% of memory CD4, and around 0.42% of memory CD8 clonotypes were shared across several donors. Rarefaction of sorted-subset datasets indicated incomplete sequencing despite the large sequencing depth. Pairwise subsampling led to the expectation that sequencing depth would affect the degree of clonotype sharing among donors. Because the study included only a small number of donors, the genetic and exposure-history diversity represented was limited.

Using the deep immunoSEQ assay, TCR CDR3 regions were amplified from genomic DNA by multiplex PCR. For each cell subset, the extracted genomic DNA was distributed evenly across all wells of several immunoSEQ 96-well plates, and each plate served as one replicate. Each replicate PCR for sorted subsets received roughly 0.2 ug genomic DNA, equal to about 30,000 T cell genomes. Purified libraries were measured with a Qubit 3.0 fluorometer, size-checked on a Bioanalyzer 2100, and measured again with the KAPA Library Quantification kit. Every immunoSEQ 96-well plate was sequenced on a separate single-read 150-cycle Illumina NextSeq 550 flow cell. Concerning the study's data processing: Because only junctional sequences without quality scores were contained in the immunoSEQ output, filtering matching that applied to full-length reads could not be performed. To assign V/J genes and CDR3, sequences were annotated using PyIR, a Python wrapper for IgBLAST v1.9, with IMGT germline references. Any read was removed if the V/J assignment was weak (E-value above 1e-6), the CDR3 was missing, or the read contained stop codons, out-of-frame junctions, or ambiguous translated residues. V3J clonotypes were defined by identical inferred V gene, J gene, and CDR3 amino acid sequence. Percentage overlap between repertoires was calculated by dividing the number of shared unique clonotypes by the size of the smaller repertoire. Three approaches were used to assess repertoire richness: RTK rarefaction, the Chao1 estimator, and Recon v2.1 estimates of unobserved clonotypes. OLGA was used to compute generation probabilities for all TCRbeta clonotypes that the gDNA method yielded from four donors. Held by TCRdb, this immuneACCESS table contains in-frame sequences only and omits some clones. Under half of the omission traces to an unresolved V gene where checked; the cause of the rest is unknown. The DNA gave D and trimming, while V, J and clone size come from that table. The table for this sample lists about 580,000 clones; nearly 98% of them were counted only once. The ten largest clonotypes hold 0.25% to 0.35% of the sample.

Sequenced input: naive CD8+ T cells sorted from blood. Reading the label with the study, this specimen's cell subset or site is: CD45RA+CCR7+. The chain is made from TRBV27 and TRBJ2-5, and TRBD1 aligns with 12 junction nucleotides. The receptor was isolated from a man aged 25 to 45 in good health. The sequenced DNA: TGTGCCAGCAGCCAAGGGACAGGGGGCGCCGAGACCCAGTACTTC. Translated, it gives CASSQGTGGAETQYF.